The source of this TCR beta chain is a study of shared clonotypes between healthy human individuals. As regards this clone: What it recognizes is unknown. This sample also contains other DNA sequences that code for the same CDR3.

Study conclusions and caveats: Unshared clonotypes carried lower generation probabilities than those common to all four donors. The study generally estimated greater richness for naive than memory subsets.

Naive CD8 cells lacked CD45RO, underwent positive selection for CCR7 and left out terminally differentiated effector memory CD45RA+ cells. Participating donors were healthy, HIV-negative adults free of recent acute infections or vaccinations. Germline V gene data show CDR1 as ENHRY and CDR2 as SYGVKD. V was cut by 2 bases and J by 3 bases, with 8 bases left in between. The CDR3 consists of 14 residues. DNA at about 200 ng, 25,000 to 35,000 T cell genomes, went into sorted-subset replicate PCRs. TCRdb's table, derived via immunoSEQ multiplex PCR, lists solely in-frame clones and lacks some. The sample holds 630,000 or so clones, 95% to 98% seen once.

The receptor was derived from a man aged 30 to 45 in good health. The chain employs TRBV10-3 and TRBJ2-1, with D unclear. What was sequenced was naive CD8+ T cells sorted from blood. Here the CDR3 reads CAISESNSYNEQFF. The CDR3 nucleotides read TGTGCCATCAGTGAGAGTAACAGCTACAATGAGCAGTTCTTC.